The 20 T cell receptor beta chains below all came from one sample that was sequenced in a study of cytomegalovirus exposure and HLA in healthy donors. The PCR had 60 Vbeta and 13 Jbeta primers. Sequencing was performed with immunoSEQ multiplex PCR; in TCRdb, only in-frame clones are kept and a portion is missing. Found here are about 150,000 clones, roughly 78% of them singletons; the top ten hold 1%. Sequenced input: PBMCs. These receptors were collected from a woman between 50 and 59 years old in good health and CMV-seropositive.

This sequence joins TRBV2 and TRBJ1-2; 12 nucleotides match TRBD1. The germline CDR1 and CDR2 sequences are SNHLY and FYNNEI. The CDR3 contains 17 residues. V lost 6 bases to trimming and J lost 5 bases; unmatched junction nucleotides: 13. The CDR3 loop reads CASSLRDRGHEGYGYTF. The CDR3 coding sequence is TGTGCCAGCAGCCTCCGGGACAGGGGGCATGAGGGGTATGGCTACACCTTC.

This clone has only one observation. This chain joins TRBV19 and TRBJ2-1; 7 bases align to TRBD2. The V segment lost 4 bases and the J segment 8 bases; nucleotides outside the gene matches: 17. The V gene's germline CDR1 is LNHDA and CDR2 SQIVND (reference sequence). The CDR3 has 17 amino acids. In DNA form, the CDR3 reads TGTGCCAGTAGTAGGATCCAAAGGGGCGGGAGCTCTCATGAGCAGTTCTTC. This encodes CASSRIQRGGSSHEQFF.

This chain uses TRBV25-1 with TRBJ2-7, with D perhaps matching TRBD2 (6 bases). There are 12 residues in the CDR3. CDR1 MGHDK and CDR2 SYGVNS come from the germline V gene. V lost 5 bases and J lost 6, with 11 bases in between. CDR3 loop: CASSSGLAEQYF. CDR3 nucleotide sequence: TGTGCCAGCAGTTCGGGACTCGCCGAGCAGTACTTC.

The chain combines TRBV11-2 with TRBJ2-3, with 12 positions matching TRBD2. CDR1 and CDR2 (germline): SGHAT, FQNNGV. The CDR3 totals 17 residues. J lost 2 bases, V lost 2 bases, and 5 bases had no gene match. CDR3 in amino acids: CASSLKTSGGSTDTQYF. The CDR3 bases are TGTGCCAGCAGCTTAAAAACTAGCGGGGGGTCCACAGATACGCAGTATTTT.

The chain employs TRBV15 and TRBJ2-6, with a tentative D call TRBD1 (6 bases). Per germline, CDR1 LNHNV and CDR2 YYDKDF (reference sequence). Trimming stripped 2 bases from V and 3 bases from J, with 11 bases between. The CDR3 extends over 16 amino acids. CDR3 region: CATSRLTGFGANVLTF. CDR3 nucleotide sequence: TGTGCCACCAGCAGATTAACAGGGTTTGGGGCCAACGTCCTGACTTTC.

This chain joins TRBV7-2 and TRBJ2-1; D might be TRBD1 (6 bases). V lost 9 bases and J 4 bases, leaving 16 bases between the germline ends. Germline V CDR1 and CDR2: SGHTA, FQGNSA. The CDR3 has 14 amino acids. In DNA form, the CDR3 reads TGTGCCAGTGACCAGGACAGAGTTTACAATGAGCAGTTCTTC. This encodes CASDQDRVYNEQFF.

This clone was observed a few times. The chain carries TRBV21-1 and TRBJ2-1; the tabulated D call, TRBD2, remains unverified against the DNA. TRBV21-1 is annotated as a pseudogene. The CDR3 is 16 amino acids. CDR3 sequence: CASSKASLICWNEQFF. The CDR3 bases are TGTGCCAGCAGCAAAGCGAGTCTGATTTGTTGGAATGAGCAGTTCTTC.

This chain joins TRBV28 and TRBJ2-1; the match to TRBD1 covers 9 bases. This CDR3 has 15 residues. The junction had 9 bases not matched to a gene; V was cut back by 5 bases and J by 7 bases. Per germline, CDR1 MDHEN and CDR2 SYDVKM. The CDR3 protein is CASSNPGTGRNEQFF. The CDR3 DNA reads as TGTGCCAGCAGTAATCCAGGGACAGGGAGGAATGAGCAGTTCTTC. Complete variable domain (other parts from reference TRBV28 and TRBJ2-1): DVKVTQSSRYLVKRTGEKVFLECVQDMDHENMFWYRQDPGLGLRLIYFSYDVKMKEKGDIPEGYSVSREKKERFSLILESASTNQTSMYLCASSNPGTGRNEQFFGPGTRLTVL.

The chain's CDR3 is CASRETGGTYEQYF. The CDR3 DNA reads as TGTGCCAGTAGGGAGACAGGGGGAACCTACGAGCAGTACTTC. The chain has TRBV19 and TRBJ2-7; 9 bases map to TRBD1. The V and J ends lost 6 bases and 2 bases, in that order; junction bases with no gene match: 5. The V gene's germline CDR1 is LNHDA and CDR2 SQIVND (reference sequence). The length of the CDR3 is 14 residues.

This chain connects TRBV18 to TRBJ1-4; no clear D. V was clipped by 3 bases and J by 0 bases, with 11 bases between them. CDR3 length: 16 residues. In germline, CDR1 is KGHSH, CDR2 LQKENI. The CDR3 here is CASSPGRGSTNEKLFF. CDR3 sequence (DNA): TGTGCCAGCTCACCGGGCAGAGGGTCAACTAATGAAAAACTGTTTTTT.

The chain recombines TRBV7-3 with TRBJ2-3; 7 nucleotides agree with TRBD2. The ends lost 3 bases at V and 2 bases at J; junction bases unmatched: 5. The germline V gene has CDR1 SGHTA and CDR2 FQGTGA. The CDR3 is 15 amino acids. The CDR3, as DNA: TGTGCCAGCAGCTTCCGAGCGGGACCCACAGATACGCAGTATTTT. The encoded protein is CASSFRAGPTDTQYF.

The rearrangement links TRBV4-2 to TRBJ1-6; D not resolved. V lost 1 base and J 10 bases, leaving 8 bases between the germline ends. This CDR3 has 13 amino acids. Germline V gene sequence: CDR1 LGHNA, CDR2 YNFKEQ. The CDR3 loop is CASSQGPGSPLHF. The CDR3 DNA follows: TGTGCCAGCAGCCAAGGCCCGGGGTCACCCCTCCACTTT.

This clone was counted a single time. V usage is TRBV12-5 and J usage is TRBJ2-7, with 7 nucleotides matching TRBD2. Germline CDR1 is LGHNT and CDR2 is FRNRAP. Trimming at V came to 6 bases and at J to 5 bases, leaving 13 bases not matched to a gene. This CDR3 region has 15 residues. This chain's CDR3 is CASGPTSTSPHEQYF. In DNA, the CDR3 is TGTGCTAGTGGCCCGACTAGCACTAGCCCCCACGAGCAGTACTTC.

The genes are TRBV27 and TRBJ2-1; TRBD1 matches at 7 bases. The V gene's germline CDR1 is MNHEY and CDR2 SMNVEV (reference sequence). V lost 5 bases and J lost 9; bases outside the gene matches: 4. There are 12 residues in the CDR3. CDR3 protein: CASSITGAEQFF. CDR3 in DNA: TGTGCCAGCAGTATAACAGGGGCTGAGCAGTTCTTC.

The chain recombines TRBV27 with TRBJ1-1; D not resolved. V was shortened by 5 bases and J by 4 bases, with 8 bases between the two germline ends. The CDR3 covers 12 residues. CDR1 and CDR2 from the germline V gene are MNHEY and SMNVEV (reference sequence). The DNA for the CDR3 is TGTGCCAGCAGTGGGAGAGGCACTGAAGCTTTCTTT. Its protein product is CASSGRGTEAFF.

The rearrangement links TRBV27 to TRBJ2-5, with TRBD2 matching 12 bases. The CDR3 length is 18 residues. Losses at the gene ends were 2 bases for V and 5 bases for J; bases not matched to a gene: 12. The germline V gene encodes CDR1 MNHEY and CDR2 SMNVEV (reference sequence). The CDR3 DNA reads TGTGCCAGCAGTTTAAGGGCTAGCGGGGGGGCGAACGAGGAGACCCAGTACTTC. As protein: CASSLRASGGANEETQYF.

V is TRBV5-6 and J is TRBJ2-2; 9 bases agree with TRBD1. Losses at the gene ends were 1 base for V and 2 bases for J; bases not matched to a gene: 9. The CDR3 length is 18 residues. Looked up from germline, CDR1 is SGHDT and CDR2 is YYEEEE. The CDR3 here is CASSLLGSGQGNTGELFF. The CDR3 DNA reads TGTGCCAGCAGCTTGTTAGGCTCGGGACAGGGAAACACCGGGGAGCTGTTTTTT. The full variable domain, with the rest looked up from reference TRBV5-6 and TRBJ2-2, is DAGVTQSPTHLIKTRGQQVTLRCSPKSGHDTVSWYQQALGQGPQFIFQYYEEEERQRGNFPDRFSGHQFPNYSSELNVNALLLGDSALYLCASSLLGSGQGNTGELFFGEGSRLTVL.

This chain connects TRBV28 to TRBJ2-1; D perhaps matches TRBD1 (5 bases). Trimming stripped 11 bases from V and 4 bases from J, with 12 bases between. The CDR3 loop spans 12 amino acids. Looked up from germline, CDR1 is MDHEN and CDR2 is SYDVKM. CDR3 loop: CAAVTGYNEQFF. The CDR3, as DNA: TGTGCCGCAGTAACAGGTTACAATGAGCAGTTCTTC.

J is TRBJ1-2 and V is TRBV28; perhaps TRBD1 as D (6 bases). This CDR3 is built from 12 residues. With 5 bases removed from V and 12 bases from J, the gap between germline ends came to 16 bases. Germline V CDR1 and CDR2: MDHEN, SYDVKM. Here the CDR3 DNA reads TGTGCCAGCAGTACCCGGACAGTACCGGACACCTTC. Translating gives CASSTRTVPDTF.

This chain connects TRBV4-2 to TRBJ1-6; 9 bases align to TRBD1. V was clipped by 2 bases and J by 10 bases; unmatched bases: 6. The CDR3 loop spans 15 amino acids. From germline, CDR1 is LGHNA and CDR2 YNFKEQ. CDR3 DNA: TGTGCCAGCAGCCAATTGGGACAGGGTCACTCACCCCTCCACTTT. As protein: CASSQLGQGHSPLHF.